Listed here are 26 T cell receptor beta chains from one sample, sequenced in a study of neoadjuvant anti-PD-1 for oral cavity cancer. Generated by immunoSEQ multiplex PCR, the TCRdb table keeps only in-frame clones and is missing some. The data hold 7,000 or so clones, with 74% observed a single time. Sequenced material: PBMCs, taken before nivolumab (anti-PD-1) treatment. The receptors shown here come from a person aged 35 to 85 with oral cavity squamous cell carcinoma.

The V and J genes are TRBV7-6 and TRBJ2-5; 11 bases are a match to TRBD1. This CDR3 spans 14 amino acids. From germline, CDR1 is SGHVS and CDR2 FNYEAQ. V shed 4 bases and J 5 bases; nucleotides not matched to a gene: 3. CDR3 loop: CASSYGTGGETQYF. The CDR3, as DNA: TGTGCCAGCAGCTACGGGACAGGGGGGGAGACCCAGTACTTC.

V usage is TRBV7-9 and J usage is TRBJ1-6; a weak D match, TRBD1 (5 bases). The ends were cut back, 5 bases at V and 8 bases at J, with 19 bases in the middle. CDR1 and CDR2 from the germline V gene are SEHNR and FQNEAQ (reference sequence). The CDR3 runs 16 residues. The CDR3 DNA reads TGTGCCAGCAGCAACAGGCGGGGGATTGATGATTCACCCCTCCACTTT. As protein: CASSNRRGIDDSPLHF.

This rearrangement joins TRBV6-1 to TRBJ1-2; D gene uncertain. The germline gives CDR1 MNHNS, CDR2 SASEGT. The V end lost 2 bases, the J end lost 4 bases, and 2 bases lay between the germline ends. The CDR3 length is 11 residues. CDR3 nucleotides: TGTGCCAGCAGTGAATTCTATGGCTACACCTTC. Amino acids: CASSEFYGYTF.

The J gene is TRBJ1-4, the V gene TRBV7-9, with D perhaps matching TRBD1 (5 bases). The germline V and J ends were trimmed by 5 bases and 0 bases, with 13 bases remaining between them. CDR3 length: 16 amino acids. Germline V gives CDR1 SEHNR, CDR2 FQNEAQ (reference sequence). CDR3 in DNA: TGTGCCAGCAGCCCCCCATTGGGGGCAACTAATGAAAAACTGTTTTTT. It specifies CASSPPLGATNEKLFF.

This chain uses TRBV4-3 with TRBJ1-4; maybe TRBD1 (5 bases). CDR1 LGHNA and CDR2 YSLEER come from the germline V gene. V lost 1 base and J 6 bases, leaving 18 bases between the germline ends. CDR3 length: 17 amino acids. The CDR3 DNA sequence: TGCGCCAGCAGCCAAGGGCAATTAGGGATAGGGGATGAAAAACTGTTTTTT. Encoded protein: CASSQGQLGIGDEKLFF.

The CDR3, as DNA: TGTGCCAGCTCACCGGTGGGACGGCCCACGGACGAGCAGTACTTC. Protein product: CASSPVGRPTDEQYF. V gene TRBV18 combines with J gene TRBJ2-7; possibly TRBD1 or TRBD2 for D (5 bases each). CDR1 and CDR2 (germline): KGHSH, LQKENI. There are 15 residues in the CDR3. Trimming stripped 3 bases from V and 5 bases from J, with 17 bases between.

The rearrangement uses TRBV7-8 and TRBJ1-3; D is ambiguous. CDR1 and CDR2 (germline): SGHVS, FQNEAQ. This CDR3 spans 17 amino acids. Trimming cost V 4 bases and J 0 bases, with 16 bases left between them. The CDR3 here is CASSSPLRLSSGNTIYF. The CDR3 bases are TGTGCCAGCAGCTCACCTCTCCGACTAAGCTCTGGAAACACCATATATTTT.

The chain joins TRBV7-6 to TRBJ2-3; D unresolved. CDR1 and CDR2 from the germline V gene are SGHVS and FNYEAQ. This CDR3 has 19 amino acids. Trimming removed 0 bases from V and 0 bases from J, with 19 bases in between. CDR3 bases: TGTGCCAGCAGCTTAGCCTCCTCTCTGGGGTGGGCTAGCACAGATACGCAGTATTTT. This encodes CASSLASSLGWASTDTQYF.

This rearrangement joins TRBV27 to TRBJ2-5; D tentatively reads TRBD1 or TRBD2 (5 bases each). The CDR3 has 13 residues. V was trimmed by 3 bases and J by 7 bases, leaving 12 bases between them. CDR1 is MNHEY, CDR2 SMNVEV, per germline (reference sequence). Here the CDR3 reads CASSLDWQGTQYF. In nucleotides, the CDR3 is TGTGCCAGCAGTTTGGACTGGCAGGGGACCCAGTACTTC.

The chain is built from TRBV7-9 and TRBJ2-1, with 8 nucleotides matching TRBD2. CDR1 and CDR2 (germline): SEHNR, FQNEAQ (reference sequence). The CDR3 extends over 15 amino acids. The junction had 5 bases not matched to a gene; V was cut back by 2 bases and J by 5 bases. The CDR3 is CASSLRGGRNNEQFF. The CDR3 nucleotides read TGTGCCAGCAGCTTACGCGGGGGGCGAAACAATGAGCAGTTCTTC.

This sequence joins TRBV7-9 and TRBJ2-3, with TRBD2 matching over 12 bases. Germline loops: CDR1 SEHNR, CDR2 FQNEAQ (reference sequence). Germline trimming cut 4 bases from V and 0 bases from J; bases unmatched to any gene: 8. The CDR3 covers 18 residues. The CDR3 protein is CASSSSGGAGSSTDTQYF. The CDR3 nucleotides read TGTGCCAGCAGCTCTAGCGGGGGGGCCGGTAGTAGCACAGATACGCAGTATTTT.

The chain employs TRBV28 and TRBJ1-2, with D possibly matching TRBD1 (6 bases). Germline CDR1 is MDHEN and CDR2 is SYDVKM. V gave up 7 bases and J gave up 4 bases, with 16 bases separating them. The CDR3 sequence is 14 residues long. CDR3 bases: TGTGCCAGCAAAAGGGCAGGGGATTCCTATGGCTACACCTTC. Its protein is CASKRAGDSYGYTF.

The chain links TRBV5-1 to TRBJ1-6; the D is unclear. Per the germline V gene, CDR1 is SGHRS and CDR2 is YFSETQ. Trimming removed 0 bases from V and 0 bases from J, with 13 bases in between. This CDR3 is built from 18 residues. The CDR3, as DNA: TGCGCCAGCAGCTTGGACCGGGAAAGGAGCTCCTATAATTCACCCCTCCACTTT. The encoded protein is CASSLDRERSSYNSPLHF.

The chain joins TRBV5-1 to TRBJ1-4, with 12 bases fitting TRBD1. The CDR3 length is 19 residues. The junction had 16 bases not matched to a gene; V was cut back by 2 bases and J by 8 bases. Germline V CDR1 and CDR2: SGHRS, YFSETQ. This chain's CDR3 is CASSLRPPGTGGESEKLFF. In DNA form, the CDR3 reads TGCGCCAGCAGCTTAAGGCCTCCCGGGACAGGGGGCGAAAGCGAAAAACTGTTTTTT.

The gene calls are TRBV11-1 and TRBJ2-5; a possible D gene is TRBD2 (6 bases). V dropped 5 bases and J dropped 4 bases, with 11 bases sitting between them. The germline V gene encodes CDR1 SGHAT and CDR2 FQDESV (reference sequence). The CDR3 sequence is 13 residues long. The CDR3 DNA reads as TGTGCCAGCAGCCCCACTAGCAGAGAGACCCAGTACTTC. This sequence encodes CASSPTSRETQYF.

This chain's CDR3 is CASSSGLAAQETQYF. CDR3 DNA: TGTGCCAGCAGCTCCGGACTAGCGGCCCAAGAGACCCAGTACTTC. The chain uses TRBV7-9 and TRBJ2-5; 10 positions match TRBD2. V lost 4 bases, J lost 1 base, and 3 bases stayed unmatched. The CDR3 consists of 15 residues. Germline-derived CDR1 and CDR2 are SEHNR and FQNEAQ (reference sequence).

The chain links TRBV14 to TRBJ1-1, with TRBD1 matching 10 bases. Looked up from germline, CDR1 is SGHDN and CDR2 is FVKESK. This CDR3 contains 14 residues. The V segment lost 4 bases and the J segment 1 base; nucleotides outside the gene matches: 0. The CDR3 sequence: CASSRTGGNTEAFF. The CDR3 DNA follows: TGTGCCAGCAGCCGGACAGGGGGGAACACTGAAGCTTTCTTT.

V is TRBV5-1 and J is TRBJ1-2; TRBD1 agrees at 8 bases. CDR1 and CDR2 (germline): SGHRS, YFSETQ. J was trimmed by 3 bases and V by 5 bases; bases with no gene match: 3. CDR3 size: 13 residues. DNA of the CDR3: TGCGCCAGCAGTGGGACAGGCTACTATGGCTACACCTTC. Its translation: CASSGTGYYGYTF. The full variable domain, in which reference TRBV5-1 and TRBJ1-2 provide the parts outside the CDR3, is KAGVTQTPRYLIKTRGQQVTLSCSPISGHRSVSWYQQTPGQGLQFLFEYFSETQRNKGNFPGRFSGRQFSNSRSEMNVSTLELGDSALYLCASSGTGYYGYTFGSGTRLTVV.

The V and J genes are TRBV5-6 and TRBJ1-4; D is perhaps TRBD1 (6 bases). V was shortened by 4 bases and J by 10 bases, with 17 bases between the two germline ends. The CDR3 contains 14 residues. Germline V gene lookup returns CDR1 SGHDT and CDR2 YYEEEE. The CDR3 DNA sequence: TGTGCCAGCAGCCCGGGGGGGGCGCGAGGAAAACTGTTTTTT. It encodes CASSPGGARGKLFF.

The V gene is TRBV4-1, the J gene TRBJ1-1; D unclear. Germline V gene lookup returns CDR1 MGHRA and CDR2 YSYEKL. The V end lost 0 bases, the J end lost 3 bases, and 8 bases lay between the germline ends. CDR3 length equals 14 residues. This chain's CDR3 is CASSQEGRYTEAFF. In DNA, the CDR3 is TGCGCCAGCAGCCAAGAAGGCAGATACACTGAAGCTTTCTTT.

The chain uses TRBV9 and TRBJ1-1; possible D gene TRBD1, 6 bases. This CDR3 spans 14 amino acids. V lost 4 bases and J 5 bases, leaving 15 bases between the germline ends. Germline V gene data show CDR1 as SGDLS and CDR2 as YYNGEE. This CDR3 is CASSTHREGTEAFF. The CDR3 DNA reads as TGTGCCAGCAGCACCCACAGGGAAGGGACTGAAGCTTTCTTT.

The chain combines TRBV5-4 with TRBJ1-2; D is uncertain. CDR1 is SGHNT and CDR2 is YYREEE in the germline V gene (reference sequence). The CDR3 sequence is 12 residues long. The V gene lost 2 bases and the J gene lost 3 bases, with 5 bases spanning the gap. CDR3: CASSLADYGYTF. DNA for the CDR3: TGTGCCAGCAGCTTAGCCGACTATGGCTACACCTTC.

This rearrangement joins TRBV5-1 to TRBJ1-1; D is possibly TRBD1 (5 bases). Germline V gene data show CDR1 as SGHRS and CDR2 as YFSETQ. The CDR3 is made up of 19 amino acids. V was shortened by 1 base and J by 2 bases, with 24 bases between the two germline ends. Here the CDR3 reads CASSLRTRVILGANTEAFF. CDR3 sequence (DNA): TGCGCCAGCAGCTTGCGCACCAGGGTAATTTTGGGAGCCAACACTGAAGCTTTCTTT.

The chain combines TRBV4-1 with TRBJ2-4; tentative D call: TRBD2 (5 bases). The CDR3 contains 16 residues. Per the germline V gene, CDR1 is MGHRA and CDR2 is YSYEKL. The V end was cut by 4 bases, the J end by 0 bases, with 13 bases between. The CDR3 reads CASSPLEGIAKNIQYF. The DNA of the CDR3 is TGCGCCAGCAGCCCGCTCGAGGGAATAGCCAAAAACATTCAGTACTTC.

The J gene is TRBJ2-5, the V gene TRBV18, with unresolved D. Germline CDR1 and CDR2: KGHSH and LQKENI. V lost 0 bases, J lost 2 bases, and 7 bases lay in between. CDR3 length equals 14 residues. DNA of the CDR3: TGTGCCAGCTCACCACCGGTGGGACAAGAGACCCAGTACTTC. Translation: CASSPPVGQETQYF.

CDR3 DNA sequence: TGCAGCGTTGGACTAGCGGGGGCTGAGACCCAGTACTTC. Its translation is CSVGLAGAETQYF. The chain joins TRBV29-1 to TRBJ2-5, with 12 bases matching TRBD2. The CDR3 totals 13 residues. Germline CDR1 reads SQVTM; CDR2 reads ANQGSEA. J was trimmed by 5 bases and V by 4 bases; bases with no gene match: 2.